Listed below are T cell receptor beta chains from one sample, sequenced in a study of T cells in Graves' hyperthyroidism and ophthalmopathy. One entry per CDR3 protein results from TCRdb running MiXCR on the multiplex PCR reads. The sample comprises about 360,000 distinct CDR3 sequences, 13% of which are singletons, and around 9.2% rests with the top ten. Source material: blood. The origin of the receptors is a woman aged 18-29 years with Graves' hyperthyroidism. The conserved cysteine and the conserved F or W are not part of the CDR3 here. Clone size is given as how often the clone was seen (once, few, many) or a class if it is expanded.

length: 14; V: TRBV7-9; size: many; CDR3: ASSSPAEGRYNEQF
length: 13; V: TRBV4-2; size: few; CDR3: ASSQGPGQVYGYT
length: 12; V: TRBV6-1; size: many; CDR3: ASSYDYLNEKLF
length: 12; V: TRBV28; size: many; CDR3: ASSPGSFTDTQY
length: 12; V: TRBV18; size: many; CDR3: ASSPGRNTGELF
length: 10; V: TRBV18; size: many; CDR3: ASSPLADEQY
length: 10; V: TRBV3-1; size: many; CDR3: ASSHGGETQY
length: 11; V: TRBV3-1; size: many; CDR3: ATGRGGLSEAF
length: 12; V: TRBV12-3/TRBV12-4; size: many; CDR3: ASSPEAGDQPQH
length: 14; V: TRBV11-2; size: many; CDR3: ASSFGTGGFVETQY
length: 11; V: TRBV4-1; size: few; CDR3: ASSPMGLNEQF
length: 8; V: TRBV28; size: many; CDR3: ATGRGEAF
length: 16; V: TRBV3-1; size: many; CDR3: ASSQNALSGTSTDTQY
length: 12; V: TRBV28; size: many; CDR3: ASTEGLNNSPLH